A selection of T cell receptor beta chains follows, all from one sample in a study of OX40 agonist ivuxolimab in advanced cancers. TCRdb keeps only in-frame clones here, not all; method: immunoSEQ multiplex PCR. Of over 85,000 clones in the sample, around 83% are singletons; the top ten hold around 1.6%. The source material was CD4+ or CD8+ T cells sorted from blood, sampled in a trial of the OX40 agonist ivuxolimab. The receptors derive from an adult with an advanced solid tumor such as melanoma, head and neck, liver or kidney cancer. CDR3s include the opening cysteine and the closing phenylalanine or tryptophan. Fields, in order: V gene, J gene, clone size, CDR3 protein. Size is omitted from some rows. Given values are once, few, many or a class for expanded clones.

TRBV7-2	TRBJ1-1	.	CASSLALGTGQGGVFF
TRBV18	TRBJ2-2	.	CASSLQEVNTGELFF
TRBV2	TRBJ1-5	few	CAGKTGLDQPQHF
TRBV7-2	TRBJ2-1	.	CASSLVNEQFF
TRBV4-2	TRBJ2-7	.	CASSQASRLDEQYF
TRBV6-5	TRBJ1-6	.	CASTQGGTGNSPLHF
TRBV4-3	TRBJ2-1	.	CASSQDVGGAHNEQFF
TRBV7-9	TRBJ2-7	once	CASSLRDSARYEQYF
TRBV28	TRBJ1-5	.	CASSLWLTRVPSNQPQHF
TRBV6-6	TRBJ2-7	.	CASSTRASDEQYF
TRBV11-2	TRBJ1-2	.	CASSFDGNYGYTF
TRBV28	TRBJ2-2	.	CASSPGAGGGLGELFF
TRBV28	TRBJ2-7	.	CASRIDAPPYEQYF
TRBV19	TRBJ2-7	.	CASSIGTRVSYEQYF